This T cell receptor (beta chain) originates from a study of cytomegalovirus exposure and HLA in healthy donors. About this clone: Its antigen is still unknown.

Findings and limits, study-wide: When a later analysis was performed, an Asian-associated ancestry cluster reportedly had fewer N-insertions than the approximately 690-donor mean.

The primer mix had 60 Vbeta and 13 Jbeta primers. Original data processing: Some 11 million of the approximately 80 million unique TCR beta chains counted in a later analysis were shared. The table came from immunoSEQ multiplex PCR; TCRdb's copy has only in-frame clones and leaves some out. The D gene and trimming were derived from the DNA, and the V and J assignments and clone size from that table. Here the sample spans roughly 100,000 clones, approximately 76% being singletons. CDR3 length: 18 amino acids. What was sequenced was PBMCs. This sequence joins TRBV21-1 and TRBJ1-5; TRBD1 reflects the table's D call only, with no check against the DNA. TRBV21-1 is a pseudogene. This clonotype was sampled from a woman aged 18-29 years in good health and CMV-seropositive. CDR3 in amino acids: CASSRKGQDRGFSQPQHF. CDR3 sequence (DNA): TGTGCCAGCAGCAGGAAGGGACAGGACAGGGGGTTTAGTCAGCCCCAGCATTTT.